These 20 T cell receptor beta chains came from one sample sequenced in a study of blood T cell repertoires in COVID-19. TCRdb keeps only in-frame clones here, not all; method: immunoSEQ multiplex PCR. The sample contains some 83,000 clones, 81% of which appear only once. The sequencing sample was made of peripheral blood. The origin of the receptors is a man aged 80 or over with acute or convalescent COVID-19.

The rearrangement links TRBV24-1 to TRBJ2-5, with a tentative D call TRBD1 (6 bases). Germline V gene data show CDR1 as KGHDR and CDR2 as SFDVKD. V was cut by 1 base and J by 5 bases, with 19 bases left in between. The CDR3 is made up of 17 amino acids. CDR3 coding DNA: TGTGCCACCAGTGATTTTACACAGGGTCCGGTTAGGGAGACCCAGTACTTC. Translation: CATSDFTQGPVRETQYF.

There are a few counts of this clone. The V call is TRBV4-1, the J call TRBJ1-5; maybe TRBD1 (5 bases). The germline V gene has CDR1 MGHRA and CDR2 YSYEKL. The CDR3 is 15 residues long. Trimming removed 3 bases from V and 4 bases from J, with 13 bases in between. CDR3 sequence: CASSHSRGLNQPQHF. In DNA form, the CDR3 reads TGCGCCAGCAGCCATAGTAGGGGCCTAAATCAGCCCCAGCATTTT.

The V gene is TRBV5-1, the J gene TRBJ1-2; 11 bases are a match to TRBD1. The CDR3 covers 15 residues. V shed 5 bases and J 3 bases; nucleotides not matched to a gene: 6. Germline V gene lookup returns CDR1 SGHRS and CDR2 YFSETQ. CDR3 protein: CASRTGQGADYGYTF. The CDR3 region has the DNA TGCGCCAGCAGAACCGGACAGGGGGCTGACTATGGCTACACCTTC.

The CDR3 loop is CASSFNLRDEQYF. CDR3 nucleotides: TGTGCCAGCAGTTTTAACCTCCGGGACGAGCAGTACTTC. This chain uses TRBV7-3 with TRBJ2-7; D unclear. V dropped 6 bases and J dropped 5 bases, with 14 bases sitting between them. The CDR3 is made up of 13 amino acids. Germline V gene lookup returns CDR1 SGHTA and CDR2 FQGTGA.

The chain combines TRBV5-4 with TRBJ1-1; 8 bases map to TRBD1. From germline, CDR1 is SGHNT and CDR2 YYREEE (reference sequence). Trimming cost V 4 bases and J 0 bases; bases outside gene matches: 11. The CDR3 totals 17 residues. The CDR3 DNA is TGTGCCAGCAGCCCCGGACAGGGTATCGGGATGAACACTGAAGCTTTCTTT. Amino acid sequence: CASSPGQGIGMNTEAFF.

The rearrangement uses TRBV7-2 and TRBJ1-1, with 7 bases identical to TRBD1. With 4 bases clipped from V and 0 bases from J, the junction kept 2 bases outside the gene matches. The CDR3 length is 14 residues. Germline assignment: CDR1 SGHTA and CDR2 FQGNSA. In DNA form, the CDR3 reads TGTGCCAGCAGCTCGGGACAGATGAACACTGAAGCTTTCTTT. Amino acid sequence: CASSSGQMNTEAFF. The full variable domain, in which reference TRBV7-2 and TRBJ1-1 provide the parts outside the CDR3, is GAGVSQSPSNKVTEKGKDVELRCDPISGHTALYWYRQSLGQGLEFLIYFQGNSAPDKSGLPSDRFSAERTGGSVSTLTIQRTQQEDSAVYLCASSSGQMNTEAFFGQGTRLTVV.

The genes are TRBV5-1 and TRBJ2-1, with 8 bases aligning to TRBD1. Germline V lookup: CDR1 SGHRS, CDR2 YFSETQ. The CDR3 is 14 residues long. Trimming took 4 bases from V and 8 from J; bases not matched to a gene: 8. Here the CDR3 reads CASSVYQGADEQFF. The CDR3 DNA sequence: TGCGCCAGCAGCGTATACCAGGGGGCGGATGAGCAGTTCTTC.

The genes are TRBV28 and TRBJ2-1; 10 nucleotides line up with TRBD1. The J segment lost 7 bases and the V segment lost 4 bases, leaving 10 bases of the junction unmatched. The CDR3 loop spans 16 amino acids. Germline lookup yields CDR1 MDHEN and CDR2 SYDVKM. This CDR3 is CASSSVDRGETNEQFF. CDR3 nucleotides: TGTGCCAGCAGTTCCGTGGACAGGGGGGAAACAAATGAGCAGTTCTTC.

The chain combines TRBV7-3 with TRBJ2-3; D possibly corresponds to TRBD1 (6 bases). The CDR3 has 13 residues. Germline V lookup: CDR1 SGHTA, CDR2 FQGTGA. V lost 3 bases, J lost 11 bases, and 15 bases lay in between. This chain's CDR3 is CASSLGAWSKQYF. The CDR3 nucleotides are TGTGCCAGCAGCTTGGGGGCCTGGTCGAAGCAGTATTTT. Full variable domain (outside the CDR3, taken from reference TRBV7-3 and TRBJ2-3): GAGVSQTPSNKVTEKGKYVELRCDPISGHTALYWYRQSLGQGPEFLIYFQGTGAADDSGLPNDRFFAVRPEGSVSTLKIQRTERGDSAVYLCASSLGAWSKQYFGPGTRLTVL.

This chain's CDR3 is CASSPVGAGNTIYF. The CDR3 DNA reads as TGTGCCAGCAGCCCCGTCGGGGCTGGAAACACCATATATTTT. The rearrangement uses TRBV28 and TRBJ1-3, with D hard to call. This CDR3 comprises 14 residues. Germline CDR1 reads MDHEN; CDR2 reads SYDVKM. Trimming removed 6 bases from V and 2 bases from J, with 11 bases in between.

This chain uses TRBV9 with TRBJ2-1, with a tentative D call TRBD2 (6 bases). The germline V gene has CDR1 SGDLS and CDR2 YYNGEE. The CDR3 totals 15 residues. V was clipped by 3 bases and J by 6 bases, with 16 bases between them. The CDR3 sequence: CASSAQLASLNEQFF. The DNA for the CDR3 is TGTGCCAGCAGCGCCCAACTAGCATCTCTCAATGAGCAGTTCTTC.

J is TRBJ2-2 and V is TRBV18; D not certain. This CDR3 has 15 residues. CDR1 is KGHSH and CDR2 is LQKENI in the germline V gene. The V gene lost 0 bases and the J gene lost 2 bases, with 7 bases spanning the gap. This CDR3 is CASSPPSINTGELFF. CDR3 DNA: TGTGCCAGCTCACCACCGTCAATCAACACCGGGGAGCTGTTTTTT. Looking up the rest from reference TRBV18 and TRBJ2-2 gives the full variable domain: NAGVMQNPRHLVRRRGQEARLRCSPMKGHSHVYWYRQLPEEGLKFMVYLQKENIIDESGMPKERFSAEFPKEGPSILRIQQVVRGDSAAYFCASSPPSINTGELFFGEGSRLTVL.

The chain employs TRBV28 and TRBJ2-7, with 9 nucleotides matching TRBD1. Germline CDR1 is MDHEN and CDR2 is SYDVKM. The CDR3 has 15 residues. After removal of 5 bases from V and 5 bases from J, the junction contained 10 bases not matched to a gene. CDR3 DNA: TGTGCCAGCAGTCGACCGGGGACAGGGCTTCACGAGCAGTACTTC. This sequence encodes CASSRPGTGLHEQYF. Filled out from reference TRBV28 and TRBJ2-7, the complete variable domain reads DVKVTQSSRYLVKRTGEKVFLECVQDMDHENMFWYRQDPGLGLRLIYFSYDVKMKEKGDIPEGYSVSREKKERFSLILESASTNQTSMYLCASSRPGTGLHEQYFGPGTRLTVT.

This chain connects TRBV20-1 to TRBJ2-7; TRBD1 matches 10 bases. V shed 3 bases and J 3 bases; nucleotides not matched to a gene: 8. The CDR3 runs 15 residues. Germline lookup yields CDR1 DFQATT and CDR2 SNEGSKA (reference sequence). The CDR3 DNA is TGCAGTGCTAGTGGGACAGGGGCGAATTTCTACGAGCAGTACTTC. As protein: CSASGTGANFYEQYF.

The chain combines TRBV5-6 with TRBJ1-2; D remains unclear. The V and J ends lost 4 bases and 4 bases respectively, with 17 bases between them. Germline V gene lookup returns CDR1 SGHDT and CDR2 YYEEEE. The CDR3 extends over 15 amino acids. CDR3 coding DNA: TGTGCCAGCAGCCAATGGGAGTCCCCAAGCTATGGCTACACCTTC. Translation gives CASSQWESPSYGYTF.

This chain joins TRBV13 and TRBJ2-7, with a tentative D call TRBD1 (6 bases). CDR1 and CDR2 (germline): PRHDT, FYEKMQ (reference sequence). The V end lost 5 bases, the J end lost 5 bases, and 25 bases lay between the germline ends. The CDR3 consists of 17 residues. CDR3 in amino acids: CASSQIISGTTPDEQYF. DNA of the CDR3: TGTGCCAGCAGCCAAATTATATCCGGGACAACTCCGGACGAGCAGTACTTC.

The V and J genes are TRBV29-1 and TRBJ1-1; D unresolved. This CDR3 spans 14 amino acids. The germline V gene encodes CDR1 SQVTM and CDR2 ANQGSEA. Trimming left V 2 bases short and J 4 bases short, with 14 bases between. CDR3 in amino acids: CSVEWEYRATEAFF. The CDR3 bases are TGCAGCGTTGAATGGGAGTATAGAGCCACTGAAGCTTTCTTT. The full variable domain, its missing parts supplied by reference TRBV29-1 and TRBJ1-1, is SAVISQKPSRDICQRGTSLTIQCQVDSQVTMMFWYRQQPGQSLTLIATANQGSEATYESGFVIDKFPISRPNLTFSTLTVSNMSPEDSSIYLCSVEWEYRATEAFFGQGTRLTVV.

The chain recombines TRBV14 with TRBJ1-2; possible D gene TRBD1, 5 bases. Trimming cost V 1 base and J 8 bases, with 11 bases left between them. The CDR3 spans 13 residues. Germline CDR1 SGHDN, CDR2 FVKESK. CDR3 amino acids: CASSQVSGYGYTF. The CDR3 DNA reads as TGTGCCAGCAGCCAAGTTTCAGGGTACGGCTACACCTTC.

The CDR3 bases are TGTGCCAGCAGTTATAGCGGGAGGGGAGATACGCAGTATTTT. Its translation: CASSYSGRGDTQYF. The J gene is TRBJ2-3, the V gene TRBV7-2, with 11 positions matching TRBD2. CDR1 and CDR2 from the germline V gene are SGHTA and FQGNSA. CDR3 length: 14 amino acids. Losses at the gene ends were 6 bases for V and 5 bases for J; bases not matched to a gene: 4.

This clone has ten or more counts. This chain connects TRBV27 to TRBJ2-7; the match to TRBD1 covers 8 bases. CDR3 size: 15 residues. Per the germline V gene, CDR1 is MNHEY and CDR2 is SMNVEV (reference sequence). The J segment lost 5 bases and the V segment lost 5 bases, leaving 11 bases of the junction unmatched. In DNA, the CDR3 is TGTGCCAGCAGTCTGGGATCGACAGGGGTCCACGAGCAGTACTTC. Its translation is CASSLGSTGVHEQYF.